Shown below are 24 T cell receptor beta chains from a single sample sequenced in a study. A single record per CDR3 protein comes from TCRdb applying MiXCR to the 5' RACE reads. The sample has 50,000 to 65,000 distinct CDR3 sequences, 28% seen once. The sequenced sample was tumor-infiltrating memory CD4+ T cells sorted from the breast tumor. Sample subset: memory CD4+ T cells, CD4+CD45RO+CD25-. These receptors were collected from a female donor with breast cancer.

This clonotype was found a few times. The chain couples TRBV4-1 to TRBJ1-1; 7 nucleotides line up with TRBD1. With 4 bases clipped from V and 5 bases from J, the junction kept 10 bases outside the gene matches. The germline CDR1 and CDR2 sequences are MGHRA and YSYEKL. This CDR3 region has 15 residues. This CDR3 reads CASSPEGTVRTEAFF. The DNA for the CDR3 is TGCGCCAGCAGCCCGGAAGGGACAGTTAGGACTGAAGCTTTCTTT.

In DNA form, the CDR3 reads TGTGCCAGCAGCTTAAAATGGGGGGATAGCGAGCAGTACTTC. As protein: CASSLKWGDSEQYF. This rearrangement joins TRBV7-2 to TRBJ2-7, with D possibly matching TRBD2 (6 bases). V lost 2 bases, J lost 6 bases, and 14 bases lay in between. Germline assignment: CDR1 SGHTA and CDR2 FQGNSA. There are 14 residues in the CDR3.

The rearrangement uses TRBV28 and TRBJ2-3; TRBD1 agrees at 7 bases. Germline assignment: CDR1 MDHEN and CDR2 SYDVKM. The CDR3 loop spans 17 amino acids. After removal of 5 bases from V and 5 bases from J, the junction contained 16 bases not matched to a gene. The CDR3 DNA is TGTGCCAGCAGTCAGTATCGTAAGGGGGCTAGAAGAGATACGCAGTATTTT. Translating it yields CASSQYRKGARRDTQYF.

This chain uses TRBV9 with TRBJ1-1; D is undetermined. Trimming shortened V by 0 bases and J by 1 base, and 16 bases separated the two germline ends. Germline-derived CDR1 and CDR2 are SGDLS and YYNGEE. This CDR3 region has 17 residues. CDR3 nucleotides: TGTGCCAGCAGCGTAGCCCCCACGGGTAACGGGAACACTGAAGCTTTCTTT. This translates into CASSVAPTGNGNTEAFF.

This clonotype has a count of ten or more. The CDR3 sequence is CASTNYIADTQYF. Here the CDR3 DNA reads TGTGCCAGCACAAATTATATCGCAGATACGCAGTATTTT. The chain is built from TRBV7-2 and TRBJ2-3; D is uncertain. Germline lookup yields CDR1 SGHTA and CDR2 FQGNSA. CDR3 length: 13 residues. Trimming took 7 bases from V and 4 from J, leaving 12 bases between them.

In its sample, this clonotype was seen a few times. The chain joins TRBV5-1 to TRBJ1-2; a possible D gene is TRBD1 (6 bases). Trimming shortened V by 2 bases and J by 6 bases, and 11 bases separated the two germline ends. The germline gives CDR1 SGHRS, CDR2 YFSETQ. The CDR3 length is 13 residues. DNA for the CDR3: TGCGCCAGCAGCTTAGAGGGGGACCATGGCTACACCTTC. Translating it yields CASSLEGDHGYTF.

The CDR3 DNA reads TGTGCCAGCAGCAAAGGACTAGCGGGGGGTAAAAACATTCAGTACTTC. Translated: CASSKGLAGGKNIQYF. V usage is TRBV7-8 and J usage is TRBJ2-4; 14 nucleotides line up with TRBD2. Germline values: CDR1 SGHVS, CDR2 FQNEAQ. This CDR3 comprises 16 residues. The V gene end was trimmed by 5 bases and the J gene end by 4 bases; junction bases not matched to a gene: 4.

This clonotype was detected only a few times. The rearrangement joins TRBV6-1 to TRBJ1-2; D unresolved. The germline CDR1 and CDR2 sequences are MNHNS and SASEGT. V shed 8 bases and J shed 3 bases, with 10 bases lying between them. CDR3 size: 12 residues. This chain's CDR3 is CASSLPYYGYTF. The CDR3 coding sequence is TGTGCCAGCTCTCTACCATACTATGGCTACACCTTC.

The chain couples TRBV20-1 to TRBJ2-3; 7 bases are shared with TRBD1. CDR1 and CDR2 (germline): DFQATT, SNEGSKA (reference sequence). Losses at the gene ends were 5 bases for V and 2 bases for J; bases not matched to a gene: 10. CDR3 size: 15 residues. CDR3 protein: CSAVQGSQLTDTQYF. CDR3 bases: TGCAGTGCTGTACAGGGGTCCCAGCTCACAGATACGCAGTATTTT.

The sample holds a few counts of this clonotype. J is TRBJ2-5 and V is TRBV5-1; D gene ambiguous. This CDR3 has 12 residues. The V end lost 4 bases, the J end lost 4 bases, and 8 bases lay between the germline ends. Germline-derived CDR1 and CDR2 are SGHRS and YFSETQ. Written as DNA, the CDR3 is TGCGCCAGCAGCACAGACTCAGAGACCCAGTACTTC. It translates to CASSTDSETQYF.

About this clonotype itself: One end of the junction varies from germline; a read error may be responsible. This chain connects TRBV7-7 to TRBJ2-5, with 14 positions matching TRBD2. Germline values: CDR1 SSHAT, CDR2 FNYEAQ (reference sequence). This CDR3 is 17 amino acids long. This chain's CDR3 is CASSLGLAGVGGETQYF. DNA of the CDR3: TGTGCTAGCAGCTTGGGACTAGCGGGAGTTGGCGGAGAGACCCAGTACTTC.

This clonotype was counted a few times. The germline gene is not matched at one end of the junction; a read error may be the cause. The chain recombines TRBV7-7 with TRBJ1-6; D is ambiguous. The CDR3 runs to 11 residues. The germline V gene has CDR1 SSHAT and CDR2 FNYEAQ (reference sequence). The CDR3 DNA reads TGTGCTAGCAGCTTGGACCCTCCCCTCCACTTT. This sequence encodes CASSLDPPLHF.

The CDR3: CASSLDPNTEAFF. The DNA of the CDR3 is TGTGCCAGCAGCTTAGATCCGAACACTGAAGCTTTCTTT. The rearrangement joins TRBV7-2 to TRBJ1-1; no clear D gene. V dropped 1 base and J dropped 1 base, with 4 bases sitting between them. The CDR3 runs to 13 residues. Germline V lookup: CDR1 SGHTA, CDR2 FQGNSA. Complete variable domain (other parts from reference TRBV7-2 and TRBJ1-1): GAGVSQSPSNKVTEKGKDVELRCDPISGHTALYWYRQSLGQGLEFLIYFQGNSAPDKSGLPSDRFSAERTGGSVSTLTIQRTQQEDSAVYLCASSLDPNTEAFFGQGTRLTVV.

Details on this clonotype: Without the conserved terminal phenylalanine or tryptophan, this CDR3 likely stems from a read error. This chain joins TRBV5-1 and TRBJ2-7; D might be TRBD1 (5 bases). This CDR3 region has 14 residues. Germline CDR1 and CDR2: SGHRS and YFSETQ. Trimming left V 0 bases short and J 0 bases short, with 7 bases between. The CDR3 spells CASSLGDSSYEQYC. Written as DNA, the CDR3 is TGCGCCAGCAGCTTGGGCGACAGCTCCTACGAGCAGTACTGC.

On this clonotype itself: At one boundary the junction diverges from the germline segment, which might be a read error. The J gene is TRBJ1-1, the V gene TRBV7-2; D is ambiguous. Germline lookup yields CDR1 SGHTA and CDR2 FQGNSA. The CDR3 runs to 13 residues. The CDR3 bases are TGTGCCAGCAGCTTTGAACGTAACACTGAAGCTCTCTTT. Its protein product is CASSFERNTEALF.

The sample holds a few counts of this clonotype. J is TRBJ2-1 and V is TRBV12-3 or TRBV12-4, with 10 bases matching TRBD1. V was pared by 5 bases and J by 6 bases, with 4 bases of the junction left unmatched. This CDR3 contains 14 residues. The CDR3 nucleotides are TGTGCCAGCAGTCCGGGACAGGGGTCCAATGAGCAGTTCTTC. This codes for CASSPGQGSNEQFF.

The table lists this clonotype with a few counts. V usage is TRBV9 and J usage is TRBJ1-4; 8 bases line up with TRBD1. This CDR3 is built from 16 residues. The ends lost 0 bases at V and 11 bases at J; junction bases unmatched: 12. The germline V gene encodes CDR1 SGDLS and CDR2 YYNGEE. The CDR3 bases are TGTGCCAGCAGCGTAGGGGCCCAAACGACAGGGGACAAACTGTTTTTT. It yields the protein CASSVGAQTTGDKLFF.

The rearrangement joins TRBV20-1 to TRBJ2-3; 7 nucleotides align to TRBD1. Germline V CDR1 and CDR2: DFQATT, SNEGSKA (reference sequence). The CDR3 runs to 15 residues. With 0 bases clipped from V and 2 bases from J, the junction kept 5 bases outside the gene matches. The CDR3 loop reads CSARDAQGNTDTQYF. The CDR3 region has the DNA TGCAGTGCTAGAGATGCACAGGGGAACACAGATACGCAGTATTTT.

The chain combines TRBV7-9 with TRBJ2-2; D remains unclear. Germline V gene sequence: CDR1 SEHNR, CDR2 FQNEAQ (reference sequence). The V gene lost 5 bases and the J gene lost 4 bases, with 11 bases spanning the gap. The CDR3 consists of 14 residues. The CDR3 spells CASSQTVSTGELFF. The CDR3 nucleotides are TGTGCCAGCAGCCAAACAGTTAGCACCGGGGAGCTGTTTTTT. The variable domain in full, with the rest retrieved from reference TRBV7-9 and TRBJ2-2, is DTGVSQNPRHKITKRGQNVTFRCDPISEHNRLYWYRQTLGQGPEFLTYFQNEAQLEKSRLLSDRFSAERPKGSFSTLEIQRTEQGDSAMYLCASSQTVSTGELFFGEGSRLTVL.

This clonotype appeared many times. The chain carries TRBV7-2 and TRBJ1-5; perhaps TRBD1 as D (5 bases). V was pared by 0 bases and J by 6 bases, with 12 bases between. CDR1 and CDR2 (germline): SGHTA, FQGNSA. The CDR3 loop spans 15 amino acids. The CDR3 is CASSLAPGVGQPQHF. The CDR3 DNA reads TGTGCCAGCAGCTTAGCGCCGGGGGTGGGTCAGCCCCAGCATTTT.

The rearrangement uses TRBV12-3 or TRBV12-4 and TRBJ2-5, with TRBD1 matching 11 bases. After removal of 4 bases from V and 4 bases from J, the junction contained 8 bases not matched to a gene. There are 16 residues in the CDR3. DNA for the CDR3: TGTGCCAGCAGTTCGGAAGGGGACAGGGGGGGAGAGACCCAGTACTTC. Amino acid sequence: CASSSEGDRGGETQYF.

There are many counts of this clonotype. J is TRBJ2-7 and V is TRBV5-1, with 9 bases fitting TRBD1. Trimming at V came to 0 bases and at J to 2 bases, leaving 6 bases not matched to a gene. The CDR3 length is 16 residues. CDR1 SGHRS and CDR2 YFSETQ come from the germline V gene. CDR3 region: CASSLGPTGGTYEQYF. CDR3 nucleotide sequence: TGCGCCAGCAGCTTGGGTCCGACAGGGGGAACCTACGAGCAGTACTTC.

CDR3 bases: TGTGCCAGCAGTACCACGACTAGCGGGAGGAGGAATGAGCAGTTCTTC. It encodes CASSTTTSGRRNEQFF. The chain employs TRBV6-6 and TRBJ2-1; the match to TRBD2 covers 13 bases. This CDR3 has 16 amino acids. Germline V gives CDR1 MNHNY, CDR2 SVGAGI (reference sequence). J was trimmed by 7 bases and V by 5 bases; bases with no gene match: 8.

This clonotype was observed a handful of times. Written as DNA, the CDR3 is TGTGCCAGCAGCGCAGTAGGGGCCCAGAGTGGCTACACCTTC. It specifies CASSAVGAQSGYTF. The V and J genes are TRBV9 and TRBJ1-2, with D possibly TRBD1 on 5 matching bases. CDR1 and CDR2 (germline): SGDLS, YYNGEE. V was trimmed by 3 bases and J by 7 bases, leaving 16 bases between them. There are 14 residues in the CDR3.